The 17 T cell receptor beta chains below come from one sample, sequenced in a study of shared clonotypes between healthy human individuals. Clones were read by immunoSEQ multiplex PCR, and TCRdb kept only the in-frame ones, dropping some. The sample lists 2 million to 2.5 million clones; about 92% were seen once. It was CD45RO-negative cells, positively selected for CCR7, that made up naive CD8 cells, with terminally differentiated effector memory CD45RA+ cells excluded. The sample was naive CD8+ T cells from PBMCs. The receptors stem from a man between 18 and 35 years old in good health. Some clones in this sample may be carry-over from other donors' samples.

The chain uses TRBV5-1 and TRBJ1-1; perhaps TRBD1 as D (5 bases). Germline V gives CDR1 SGHRS, CDR2 YFSETQ. The CDR3 runs to 17 residues. Deletions cut 2 bases from V and 1 base from J, with 18 bases between. CDR3 protein: CASSLRGNGAGNTEAFF. In nucleotides, the CDR3 is TGCGCCAGCAGCTTAAGAGGGAACGGGGCAGGGAACACTGAAGCTTTCTTT.

Notes on this clone: The sample carries other DNA sequences with the same CDR3. The genes are TRBV27 and TRBJ1-1; 10 bases are a match to TRBD1. This CDR3 comprises 14 residues. Trimming removed 4 bases from V and 1 base from J; junction bases left unmatched: 0. Germline loops: CDR1 MNHEY, CDR2 SMNVEV (reference sequence). Here the CDR3 DNA reads TGTGCCAGCAGTTGGGACAGGGGGAACACTGAAGCTTTCTTT. Its protein is CASSWDRGNTEAFF.

This clone has only one observation. This chain connects TRBV4-2 to TRBJ2-2; D is undetermined. This CDR3 contains 14 residues. Germline CDR1 and CDR2: LGHNA and YNFKEQ. V was clipped by 1 base and J by 6 bases, with 9 bases between them. Here the CDR3 DNA reads TGTGCCAGCAGCCAAGGTTCGGGTCCCGGGGAGCTGTTTTTT. Encoded protein: CASSQGSGPGELFF.

The chain is built from TRBV27 and TRBJ2-2, with TRBD1 identical over 8 bases. Germline CDR1 reads MNHEY; CDR2 reads SMNVEV (reference sequence). V was pared by 5 bases and J by 5 bases, with 16 bases of the junction left unmatched. CDR3 size: 18 residues. The CDR3 region is CASSPLIMDQGATGELFF. CDR3 bases: TGTGCCAGCAGTCCCCTTATTATGGACCAGGGGGCTACCGGGGAGCTGTTTTTT.

The chain employs TRBV7-3 and TRBJ2-7; D may be TRBD1 (6 bases). Deletions cut 4 bases from V and 6 bases from J, with 13 bases between. The CDR3 loop spans 13 amino acids. Germline-derived CDR1 and CDR2 are SGHTA and FQGTGA. CDR3 DNA sequence: TGTGCCAGCAGCTCCGAGGTGGGGGCCGAGCAGTACTTC. This encodes CASSSEVGAEQYF.

This chain uses TRBV27 with TRBJ2-7, with D possibly TRBD2 on 5 matching bases. The germline V gene has CDR1 MNHEY and CDR2 SMNVEV (reference sequence). The V gene lost 7 bases and the J gene lost 6 bases, with 22 bases spanning the gap. CDR3 length: 15 residues. The CDR3 reads CASTPPDGDAGEQYF. The CDR3 coding sequence is TGTGCCAGCACCCCGCCTGATGGAGATGCGGGCGAGCAGTACTTC.

The chain couples TRBV28 to TRBJ1-5, with D possibly being TRBD1 (5 bases). V lost 4 bases and J lost 6, with 34 bases in between. CDR3 length: 21 residues. Per germline, CDR1 MDHEN and CDR2 SYDVKM. This chain's CDR3 is CASSSPQTGGGFLIAGQPQHF. As DNA, the CDR3 is TGTGCCAGCAGTTCCCCACAAACGGGGGGGGGATTTTTAATCGCGGGTCAGCCCCAGCATTTT.

The rearrangement links TRBV5-6 to TRBJ2-7; D might be TRBD1 (6 bases). V was trimmed by 0 bases and J by 3 bases, leaving 16 bases between them. The CDR3 is made up of 16 amino acids. Germline V gene data show CDR1 as SGHDT and CDR2 as YYEEEE. The CDR3 here is CASSLGFGEGGYEQYF. For the CDR3, the DNA is TGTGCCAGCAGCTTGGGTTTCGGCGAAGGGGGCTACGAGCAGTACTTC.

The rearrangement links TRBV27 to TRBJ2-5; a weak D match, TRBD2 (5 bases). CDR1 and CDR2 from the germline V gene are MNHEY and SMNVEV (reference sequence). Trimming left V 2 bases short and J 7 bases short, with 11 bases between. The CDR3 length is 13 residues. Here the CDR3 reads CASSLKGAVTQYF. The CDR3 DNA follows: TGTGCCAGCAGTTTAAAGGGAGCAGTGACCCAGTACTTC.

This chain uses TRBV19 with TRBJ2-5; no clear D gene. The CDR3 has 15 residues. Per the germline V gene, CDR1 is LNHDA and CDR2 is SQIVND (reference sequence). Trimming removed 3 bases from V and 1 base from J, with 12 bases in between. The CDR3 DNA reads TGTGCCAGTAGTATCCGGTCAGGCTTCCAAGAGACCCAGTACTTC. This encodes CASSIRSGFQETQYF.

The chain carries TRBV5-6 and TRBJ2-7; D unclear. This CDR3 contains 12 residues. The germline gives CDR1 SGHDT, CDR2 YYEEEE. Trimming shortened V by 2 bases and J by 4 bases, and 7 bases separated the two germline ends. The CDR3 nucleotides are TGTGCCAGCAGCTTTATGGGATACGAGCAGTACTTC. Translated: CASSFMGYEQYF.

The chain couples TRBV19 to TRBJ2-1, with TRBD2 identical over 12 bases. V shed 4 bases, J shed 9 bases, and the junction held 10 bases outside the gene matches. The CDR3 is 16 residues long. Germline V gives CDR1 LNHDA, CDR2 SQIVND (reference sequence). The CDR3 sequence is CASSNLRTSGKGEQFF. The CDR3 DNA follows: TGTGCCAGTAGTAATCTCCGGACTAGCGGGAAAGGTGAGCAGTTCTTC. Combining the CDR3 with reference TRBV19 and TRBJ2-1 gives the whole variable domain DGGITQSPKYLFRKEGQNVTLSCEQNLNHDAMYWYRQDPGQGLRLIYYSQIVNDFQKGDIAEGYSVSREKKESFPLTVTSAQKNPTAFYLCASSNLRTSGKGEQFFGPGTRLTVL.

The chain has TRBV14 and TRBJ2-3; D perhaps matches TRBD2 (5 bases). This CDR3 comprises 16 residues. Trimming stripped 4 bases from V and 0 bases from J, with 14 bases between. Germline values: CDR1 SGHDN, CDR2 FVKESK. The DNA for the CDR3 is TGTGCCAGCAGCCTCAGGACTTCTACTAGCACAGATACGCAGTATTTT. Encoded protein: CASSLRTSTSTDTQYF. The whole variable domain, filled in from reference TRBV14 and TRBJ2-3, reads EAGVTQFPSHSVIEKGQTVTLRCDPISGHDNLYWYRRVMGKEIKFLLHFVKESKQDESGMPNNRFLAERTGGTYSTLKVQPAELEDSGVYFCASSLRTSTSTDTQYFGPGTRLTVL.

This chain uses TRBV10-3 with TRBJ1-2; D is unresolved. The CDR3 is 12 amino acids. CDR1 and CDR2 from the germline V gene are ENHRY and SYGVKD. Trimming cost V 2 bases and J 4 bases, with 5 bases left between them. In DNA form, the CDR3 reads TGTGCCATCAGTGAGCAAATCTATGGCTACACCTTC. Its translation is CAISEQIYGYTF.

The chain combines TRBV6-6 with TRBJ2-7; unclear D gene. This CDR3 is 13 amino acids long. Trimming left V 2 bases short and J 3 bases short, with 8 bases between. The germline CDR1 and CDR2 sequences are MNHNY and SVGAGI (reference sequence). In DNA, the CDR3 is TGTGCCAGCAGTTACCAATACAGCTACGAGCAGTACTTC. Its translation: CASSYQYSYEQYF.

The chain recombines TRBV7-8 with TRBJ2-5, with D perhaps TRBD1 or TRBD2 (6 bases each). The germline V gene encodes CDR1 SGHVS and CDR2 FQNEAQ. The CDR3 length is 16 residues. V was clipped by 5 bases and J by 0 bases, with 16 bases between them. The CDR3 DNA reads TGTGCCAGCAGCCCGAGGGCAGGGGAGGACCAAGAGACCCAGTACTTC. Its translation is CASSPRAGEDQETQYF.

The chain recombines TRBV28 with TRBJ2-2; D not resolved. The CDR3 has 14 amino acids. V was cut by 6 bases and J by 0 bases, with 8 bases left in between. CDR1 MDHEN and CDR2 SYDVKM come from the germline V gene. The CDR3 region is CASRHQANTGELFF. The CDR3 DNA is TGTGCCAGCAGACACCAAGCGAACACCGGGGAGCTGTTTTTT.